Below, 10 T cell receptor beta chains from the same sample are listed, as sequenced in a study of cytomegalovirus exposure and HLA in healthy donors. Primers included in the PCR were 60 Vbeta and 13 Jbeta primers. The repertoire was sequenced with immunoSEQ multiplex PCR; TCRdb's copy has only in-frame clones and lacks some. The repertoire has 150,000 or so clones, less than 90% of them found once; the top ten carry about 0.39%. The material sequenced was PBMCs. The origin of the receptors is a boy aged 2 to 9 in good health and CMV-seronegative.

The chain combines TRBV6-5 with TRBJ1-6, with a possible D match to TRBD1 (6 bases). Germline CDR1 and CDR2: MNHEY and SVGAGI. Trimming pared 2 bases from V and 8 bases from J, leaving 13 bases between. There are 15 residues in the CDR3. CDR3 in DNA: TGTGCCAGCAGTTACGTATCAGGGGTGGATTCACCCCTCCACTTT. Translation: CASSYVSGVDSPLHF.

J is TRBJ1-2 and V is TRBV6-1, with a weak D call TRBD1 (6 bases). V was clipped by 1 base and J by 4 bases, with 10 bases between them. This CDR3 is built from 14 residues. The germline CDR1 and CDR2 sequences are MNHNS and SASEGT. CDR3 sequence reads: CASSEGQVAYGYTF. CDR3 DNA: TGTGCCAGCAGTGAAGGACAGGTGGCCTATGGCTACACCTTC.

This clone was detected once. The chain links TRBV27 to TRBJ2-4; 8 bases are a match to TRBD1. Germline V gene sequence: CDR1 MNHEY, CDR2 SMNVEV (reference sequence). J gave up 8 bases and V 5 bases, and 5 bases lay outside the gene matches. The CDR3 is 13 residues long. Here the CDR3 reads CASSAQGEDIQYF. The CDR3 coding sequence is TGTGCCAGCAGTGCACAGGGGGAGGACATTCAGTACTTC.

The gene calls are TRBV5-6 and TRBJ2-7; D gene ambiguous. Between the trimmed V and J ends, which lost 1 base and 0 bases, there was a span of 8 bases. Per germline, CDR1 SGHDT and CDR2 YYEEEE. There are 14 residues in the CDR3. CDR3: CASSLFYSSYEQYF. In nucleotides, the CDR3 is TGTGCCAGCAGCTTGTTTTACAGCTCCTACGAGCAGTACTTC.

This clone has more than one count but fewer than ten. The J gene is TRBJ1-1, the V gene TRBV7-9; possibly TRBD1 for D (6 bases). CDR1 SEHNR and CDR2 FQNEAQ come from the germline V gene (reference sequence). V lost 3 bases to trimming and J lost 6 bases, with 8 bases between them. The CDR3 length is 12 residues. The CDR3 bases are TGTGCCAGCAGCTTGGCAGGGGCTGAAGCTTTCTTT. As protein: CASSLAGAEAFF.

This chain links TRBV5-1 with TRBJ2-1; 10 nucleotides align to TRBD2. Germline-derived CDR1 and CDR2 are SGHRS and YFSETQ. With 3 bases clipped from V and 8 bases from J, the junction kept 8 bases outside the gene matches. This CDR3 is built from 15 residues. The chain's CDR3 is CASSYRLAGQHEQFF. CDR3 nucleotide sequence: TGCGCCAGCAGCTACCGACTAGCGGGCCAACATGAGCAGTTCTTC.

V gene TRBV19 combines with J gene TRBJ1-1; D remains unclear. CDR1 is LNHDA and CDR2 is SQIVND in the germline V gene (reference sequence). Trimming shortened V by 5 bases and J by 1 base, and 17 bases separated the two germline ends. This CDR3 contains 16 residues. The CDR3 coding sequence is TGTGCCAGTAGTCTCCGCCGGGAGGCGGGGAACACTGAAGCTTTCTTT. Protein: CASSLRREAGNTEAFF.

The gene calls are TRBV9 and TRBJ2-1; 16 nucleotides align to TRBD2. Germline V gene sequence: CDR1 SGDLS, CDR2 YYNGEE. With 3 bases clipped from V and 3 bases from J, the junction kept 3 bases outside the gene matches. There are 17 residues in the CDR3. In DNA, the CDR3 is TGTGCCAGCAGCGAGGGGACTAGCGGGGGGGACTACAATGAGCAGTTCTTC. This codes for CASSEGTSGGDYNEQFF.

This clone was detected only once. The chain is built from TRBV5-1 and TRBJ1-1; 8 positions agree with TRBD1. In germline, CDR1 is SGHRS, CDR2 YFSETQ. V dropped 3 bases and J dropped 1; count of bases not matched to a gene: 2. CDR3 size: 14 residues. The CDR3 loop reads CASSSQGGNTEAFF. The CDR3, as DNA: TGCGCCAGCAGCTCACAGGGGGGGAACACTGAAGCTTTCTTT.

The J gene is TRBJ1-5, the V gene TRBV19; possible D gene TRBD1, 5 bases. The ends were cut back, 8 bases at V and 3 bases at J, with 17 bases in the middle. Germline assignment: CDR1 LNHDA and CDR2 SQIVND (reference sequence). The CDR3 is made up of 15 amino acids. In nucleotides, the CDR3 is TGTGCCAGTCTCGATCTTGACAGTTTCAATCAGCCCCAGCATTTT. Translation: CASLDLDSFNQPQHF.